This TCR beta chain comes out of a study of blood T cell repertoires in COVID-19. Study-level information: COVID-19 samples from acute and convalescent phases originated in the United States, Italy and Spain. Sources were T cells, B-cell-depleted T cells, or PBMCs; the material itself was cDNA or gDNA.

Per the original methods: Amplification from reference gene primers served as the basis for estimated nucleated cell counts. Clones were sequenced by immunoSEQ multiplex PCR, and TCRdb holds only the in-frame ones, with some missing. D and trimming were read from the DNA, whereas the V and J calls and clone size are those reported in that table. This table holds 70,000 or so clones, 80% found once. V shed 3 bases, J shed 5 bases, and the junction held 3 bases outside the gene matches. The CDR3 length is 13 residues. Germline CDR1 and CDR2: SGDLS and YYNGEE. The V call is TRBV9, the J call TRBJ2-5; 8 bases line up with TRBD1. The sample consisted of peripheral blood. The receptor comes from a human donor in a cohort sampled during active COVID-19. The DNA for the CDR3 is TGTGCCAGCAGCGCAGGGGGCCGGGAGACCCAGTACTTC. Protein: CASSAGGRETQYF.